This entry describes one T cell receptor (beta chain). Its antigen is not identified. This entry comes from a study of T cell responses to AZD1222 COVID-19 vaccine. The V gene lost 2 bases and the J gene lost 4 bases, with 9 bases spanning the gap. The CDR3 consists of 13 residues. CDR1 and CDR2 (germline): LNHNV, YYDKDF (reference sequence). Study results and limitations: Spike was spanned by vaccine-associated CD4 TCRs, which were dominant at 160-218 and 743-854. The study sampled repertoires only after the peak T cell response.

Only in-frame clones appear in the TCRdb table, and some are missing; sequencing was by immunoSEQ multiplex PCR. The sample lists 100,000 to 150,000 clones, 70% to 90% occurring once. This TCR was sampled from an adult in good health. The rearrangement links TRBV15 to TRBJ2-7, with a tentative D call TRBD2 (6 bases). The material was peripheral blood, obtained on day 0 of AZD1222 vaccination. The CDR3 loop reads CATSRPGDYEQYF. In DNA form, the CDR3 reads TGTGCCACCAGCAGACCGGGAGATTACGAGCAGTACTTC. The full variable domain, with the rest looked up from reference TRBV15 and TRBJ2-7, is DAMVIQNPRYQVTQFGKPVTLSCSQTLNHNVMYWYQQKSSQAPKLLFHYYDKDFNNEADTPDNFQSRRPNTSFCFLDIRSPGLGDTAMYLCATSRPGDYEQYFGPGTRLTVT.